This T cell receptor (beta chain) was sequenced during a study of cytomegalovirus exposure and HLA in healthy donors. Study-level results: It was 160 or so TCR beta chains that were listed as cytomegalovirus-associated.

The donors, nominally healthy at sampling, likely had unrecorded immune exposures. The CDR3 is 16 amino acids. The germline V gene has CDR1 SGHRS and CDR2 YFSETQ. The V end was cut by 4 bases, the J end by 0 bases, with 17 bases between. Primers included in the PCR were 60 Vbeta and 13 Jbeta primers. Some clones are missing from TCRdb's copy, which holds only in-frame ones; the method was immunoSEQ multiplex PCR. Of some 180,000 clones in the sample, 79% are singletons; the top ten hold approximately 4.7%. As concerns this clone: Its antigen remains unknown.

The V call is TRBV5-1, the J call TRBJ2-7; weak D call: TRBD1 (5 bases). The sequence came from a woman aged 25 to 45 in good health and CMV-seropositive. Specimen: PBMCs. For the CDR3, the DNA is TGCGCCAGCAGCCCCCTGTCAGGGCGAAGCTCCTACGAGCAGTACTTC. Residues: CASSPLSGRSSYEQYF.